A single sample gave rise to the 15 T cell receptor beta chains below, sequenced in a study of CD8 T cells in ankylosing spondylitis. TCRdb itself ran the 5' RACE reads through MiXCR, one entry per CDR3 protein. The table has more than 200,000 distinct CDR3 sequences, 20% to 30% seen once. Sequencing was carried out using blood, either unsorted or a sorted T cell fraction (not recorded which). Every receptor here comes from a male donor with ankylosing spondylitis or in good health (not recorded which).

CDR3 region: CSASREGLFF. DNA of the CDR3: TGCAGTGCTAGTAGGGAAGGACTGTTTTTT. The genes are TRBV20-1 and TRBJ1-4; D gene uncertain. Germline V gene data show CDR1 as DFQATT and CDR2 as SNEGSKA (reference sequence). V lost 3 bases and J 13 bases, leaving 9 bases between the germline ends. This CDR3 has 10 residues.

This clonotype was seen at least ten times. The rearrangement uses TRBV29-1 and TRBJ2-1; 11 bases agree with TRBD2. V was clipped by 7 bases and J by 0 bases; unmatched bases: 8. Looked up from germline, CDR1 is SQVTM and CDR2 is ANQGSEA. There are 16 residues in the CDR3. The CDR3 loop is CSDLLAGASSYNEQFF. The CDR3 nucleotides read TGCAGCGACCTACTAGCGGGGGCCAGCTCCTACAATGAGCAGTTCTTC.

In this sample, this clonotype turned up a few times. DNA for the CDR3: TGCAGCAAAAAGGCGGGAGGGGTCAAGGGGGAGCAGTTCTTC. As protein: CSKKAGGVKGEQFF. The rearrangement links TRBV29-1 to TRBJ2-1; 9 bases are a match to TRBD2. V trimming: 8 bases; J trimming: 10 bases; junction bases outside the gene matches: 15. Germline loops: CDR1 SQVTM, CDR2 ANQGSEA. The CDR3 is made up of 14 amino acids.

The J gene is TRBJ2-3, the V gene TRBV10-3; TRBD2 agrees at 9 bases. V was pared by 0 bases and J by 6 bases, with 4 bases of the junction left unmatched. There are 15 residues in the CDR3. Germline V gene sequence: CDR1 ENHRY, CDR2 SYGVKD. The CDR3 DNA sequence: TGTGCCATCAGTGAGTCGCGGGGGGGGGCTGATACGCAGTATTTT. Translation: CAISESRGGADTQYF.

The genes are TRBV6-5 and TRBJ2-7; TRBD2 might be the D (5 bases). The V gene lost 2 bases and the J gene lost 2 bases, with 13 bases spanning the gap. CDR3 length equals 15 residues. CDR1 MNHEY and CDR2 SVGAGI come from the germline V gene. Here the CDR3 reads CASSYRFSAAYEQYF. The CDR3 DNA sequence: TGTGCCAGCAGTTACCGTTTTTCAGCGGCCTACGAGCAGTACTTC.

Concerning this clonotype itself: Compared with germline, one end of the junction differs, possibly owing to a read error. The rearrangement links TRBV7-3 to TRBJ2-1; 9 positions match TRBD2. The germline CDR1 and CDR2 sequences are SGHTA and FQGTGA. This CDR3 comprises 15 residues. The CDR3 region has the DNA TGTGCCAGCAGTCCGAGTAGCGGGGGTAACAATGAGGAGTTCTTC. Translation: CASSPSSGGNNEEFF.

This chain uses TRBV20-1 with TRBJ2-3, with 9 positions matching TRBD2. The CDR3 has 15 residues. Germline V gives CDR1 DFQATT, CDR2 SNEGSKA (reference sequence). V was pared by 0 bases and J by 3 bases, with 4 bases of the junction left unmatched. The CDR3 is CSARDPSGATDTQYF. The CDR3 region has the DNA TGCAGTGCTAGAGACCCTAGCGGGGCTACAGATACGCAGTATTTT.

The CDR3 region has the DNA TGTGCCAGCAGCAAAGCTAAGGGTACTTGTGGCTACACCTTC. This codes for CASSKAKGTCGYTF. The chain recombines TRBV21-1 with TRBJ1-2. TRBV21-1 is termed a pseudogene. This CDR3 spans 14 amino acids.

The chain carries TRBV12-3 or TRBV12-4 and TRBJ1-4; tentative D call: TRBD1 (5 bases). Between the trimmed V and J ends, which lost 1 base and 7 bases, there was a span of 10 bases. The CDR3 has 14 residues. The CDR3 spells CASSLGETVEKLFF. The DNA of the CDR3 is TGTGCCAGCAGTTTAGGGGAGACAGTTGAAAAACTGTTTTTT.

DNA of the CDR3: TGCAGTGCTAAATTCGACAGGGGGTCCTACGAGCAGTACTTC. Its protein is CSAKFDRGSYEQYF. This chain joins TRBV20-1 and TRBJ2-7; 9 nucleotides agree with TRBD1. V shed 4 bases and J 1 base; nucleotides not matched to a gene: 5. CDR3 length: 14 amino acids. In germline, CDR1 is DFQATT, CDR2 SNEGSKA (reference sequence).

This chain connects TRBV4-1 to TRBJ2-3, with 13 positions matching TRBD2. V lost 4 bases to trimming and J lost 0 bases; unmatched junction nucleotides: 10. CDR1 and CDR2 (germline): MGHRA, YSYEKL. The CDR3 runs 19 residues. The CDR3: CASSRGLAGEWYSTDTQYF. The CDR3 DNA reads TGCGCCAGCAGCCGCGGACTAGCGGGGGAATGGTATAGCACAGATACGCAGTATTTT.

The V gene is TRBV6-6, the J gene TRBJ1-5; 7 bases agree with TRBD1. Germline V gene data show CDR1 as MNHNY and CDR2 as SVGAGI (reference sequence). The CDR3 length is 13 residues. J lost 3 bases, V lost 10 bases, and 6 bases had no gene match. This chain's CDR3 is CATRQGTNQPQHF. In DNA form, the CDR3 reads TGTGCCACCCGACAGGGTACCAATCAGCCCCAGCATTTT.

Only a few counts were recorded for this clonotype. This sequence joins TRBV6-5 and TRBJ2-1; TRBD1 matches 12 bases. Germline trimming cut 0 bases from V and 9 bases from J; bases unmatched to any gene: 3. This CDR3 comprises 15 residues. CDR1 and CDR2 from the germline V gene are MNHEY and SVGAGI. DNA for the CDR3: TGTGCCAGCAGTTACTCCGGGACAGGGGGCGCTGAGCAGTTCTTC. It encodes CASSYSGTGGAEQFF.

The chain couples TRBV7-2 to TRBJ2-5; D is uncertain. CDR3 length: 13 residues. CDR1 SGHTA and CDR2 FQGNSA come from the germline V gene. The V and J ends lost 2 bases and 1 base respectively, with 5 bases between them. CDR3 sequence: CASSLTFQETQYF. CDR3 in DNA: TGTGCCAGCAGCTTAACTTTCCAAGAGACCCAGTACTTC.

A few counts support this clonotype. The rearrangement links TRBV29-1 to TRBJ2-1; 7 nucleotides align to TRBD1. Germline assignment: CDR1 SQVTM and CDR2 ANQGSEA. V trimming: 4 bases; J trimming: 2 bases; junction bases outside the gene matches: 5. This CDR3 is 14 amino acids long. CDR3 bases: TGCAGCGTTGGGGCAGGGGGAACCTACAATGAGCAGTTCTTC. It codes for CSVGAGGTYNEQFF.